This is a list of T cell receptor beta chains from one sample in a study of vaccination and CD4 T cells after COVID-19. Each CDR3 protein is one row after TCRdb ran MiXCR on the PCR reads. The sample lists about 14,000 distinct CDR3 sequences, around three fifths seen once, with around 15% in the top ten. These receptors lack a known antigen. The sample taken for sequencing was CD4+ T cells from blood, cultured in vitro. These receptors all come from a human donor who had recovered from COVID-19. Each CDR3 is given with its conserved first and last residue. The order of the fields is D gene, clone size, V gene, J gene, CDR3 DNA, CDR3 protein. A D gene is named only where the DNA matches it firmly. For some rows the clone size is stated as once, few or many, or as a class when expanded; others skip it.

>NA|NA|TRBV11-3|TRBJ2-7
TGTGCCAGCCCGAGAACGTGGGGGTTAGCCGACGAGCAGTACTTC
CASPRTWGLADEQYF
>NA|NA|TRBV7-2|TRBJ1-1
TGTGCCAGCAGCTTAGCCAGCCAGCAAGCTTTCTTT
CASSLASQQAFF
>NA|NA|TRBV6-2/TRBV6-3|TRBJ2-1
TGTGCCAGCAGTTCAGGGTTTTGGAGGGAGAGTTCCTACAATGAGCAGTTCTTC
CASSSGFWRESSYNEQFF
>NA|NA|TRBV7-9|TRBJ2-6
TGTGCCACCCCGGAGGGGGAGATCTCTGGGGCCAACGTCCTGACTTTC
CATPEGEISGANVLTF
>TRBD2|few|TRBV20-1|TRBJ2-3
TGCAGTGCTCCTTCCGGGACTAGCGGGACGTCGGGAGATACGCAGTATTTT
CSAPSGTSGTSGDTQYF
>TRBD1|NA|TRBV27|TRBJ2-3
TGTGCCAGCACCGTGTGGGACAGGGGTTTGGATACGCAGTATTTT
CASTVWDRGLDTQYF
>NA|NA|TRBV23-1|TRBJ2-7
TGCGCCAGCAGCCGATTAAGGACCTACGAGCAGTACTTC
CASSRLRTYEQYF
>TRBD2|NA|TRBV27|TRBJ2-2
TGTGCCAGCAGTTTAACTAGCGGGATTACCGGGGAGCTGTTTTTT
CASSLTSGITGELFF
>TRBD1|NA|TRBV20-1|TRBJ2-3
TGCAGTGCTAGGTTTAGGGGGCTGGATACGCAGTATTTT
CSARFRGLDTQYF
>TRBD2|NA|TRBV4-3|TRBJ2-5
TGCGCCAGCAGCCAAGAGAGCGGGAGATGGGAGACCCAGTACTTC
CASSQESGRWETQYF
>TRBD1|NA|TRBV7-9|TRBJ1-4
TGTGCCAGCAGCCCCAGGGGGCAGAGTAATGAAAAACTGTTTTTT
CASSPRGQSNEKLFF
>NA|few|TRBV20-1|TRBJ2-4
TGCAGTGCTAGAGATCTGACAGGACTAGCCAAAAACATTCAGTACTTC
CSARDLTGLAKNIQYF
>NA|few|TRBV30|TRBJ1-5
TGTGCCTGGAGCGGAAGTTACGGCAATCAGCCCCAGCATTTT
CAWSGSYGNQPQHF
>NA|NA|TRBV7-2|TRBJ2-2
TGTGCCAGCAGCACCAGACCGAACACCGGGGAGCTGTTTTTT
CASSTRPNTGELFF
>NA|few|TRBV21-1|TRBJ1-5
TGTGCCAGCAGCAAATTAGGCCGGTCGTATCAGCCCCAGCATTTT
CASSKLGRSYQPQHF
>NA|NA|TRBV27|TRBJ2-3
TGTGCCAGCAGTGCCCGGGACGGAAGCACAGATACGCAGTATTTT
CASSARDGSTDTQYF
>TRBD2|NA|TRBV6-5|TRBJ2-3
TGTGCCAGCAGTTACTCAGCGGGAGGGTACACAGATACGCAGTATTTT
CASSYSAGGYTDTQYF
>NA|NA|TRBV6-4|TRBJ1-1
TGTGCCAGCAGTGTGGACCGTGACACTGAAGCTTTCTTT
CASSVDRDTEAFF
>NA|NA|TRBV30|TRBJ2-2
TGTGCCTGGAGTTGGGGGTCCGGGGAGCTGTTTTTT
CAWSWGSGELFF
>TRBD2|NA|TRBV5-4|TRBJ2-5
TGTGCCAGCAGCTTTGGGACTAGCGGGACGGAGACCCAGTACTTC
CASSFGTSGTETQYF
>TRBD1|few|TRBV12-3/TRBV12-4|TRBJ2-2
TGTGCCAGCAGTGTCACAGGGGGCGGGAGCACCGGGGAGCTGTTTTTT
CASSVTGGGSTGELFF
>TRBD1|NA|TRBV10-3|TRBJ1-2
TGTGCCATCAGGGGGACAGGGGAAACCTCTGGCTACACCTTC
CAIRGTGETSGYTF
>NA|few|TRBV5-4|TRBJ1-6
TGTGCCAGCAGCTTCCCAGGGTCGAATTCACCCCTCCACTTT
CASSFPGSNSPLHF
>TRBD1|NA|TRBV28|TRBJ1-1
TGTGCCAGCACCGTCAGGGGGCTAGTGAACACTGAAGCTTTCTTT
CASTVRGLVNTEAFF
>TRBD2|NA|TRBV7-3|TRBJ2-3
TGTGCCAGCAGCTTTAGCGGGAGTACAGATACGCAGTATTTT
CASSFSGSTDTQYF
>TRBD1|NA|TRBV6-5|TRBJ2-7
TGTGCCAGCAGTTACTCGGACAGGTCCTACGAGCAGTACTTC
CASSYSDRSYEQYF
>NA|NA|TRBV10-3|TRBJ2-7
TGTGCCATCAGTTACTCGACAGAGACCTACGAGCAGTACTTC
CAISYSTETYEQYF
>TRBD2|NA|TRBV20-1|TRBJ2-3
TGCAGTGCCACGTTAGCGGGAAGCACAGATACGCAGTATTTT
CSATLAGSTDTQYF
>NA|NA|TRBV2|TRBJ1-1
TGTGCCAGCAATCAGGGCGTCCCTGAAGCTTTCTTT
CASNQGVPEAFF
>NA|few|TRBV28|TRBJ1-5
TGTGCCAGCAGTTACTCCCCGGGACGGACAAATCAGCCCCAGCATTTT
CASSYSPGRTNQPQHF
>NA|NA|TRBV4-1|TRBJ2-3
TGCGCCAGCAGCCAACAGAGTGGGTGGACAGATACGCAGTATTTT
CASSQQSGWTDTQYF